This T cell receptor (beta chain) was captured by sequencing in a study of blood T cells in healthy people across ages. Findings and caveats of the study: Naive T cell percentage and TCR beta diversity correlated strongly. Age showed a roughly linear inverse relationship with TCR beta diversity per million T cells.

As to this clonotype: The target antigen is unknown.

Together with a sample-barcoded 5' primer, a J-beta primer mix was included in a second PCR lasting roughly 6 to 12 cycles. TCRdb recomputed calls from the 5' RACE reads with MiXCR, one row per CDR3 protein. This table has 1.5 million or so distinct CDR3 sequences, approximately 43% appearing once. V trimming: 1 base; J trimming: 0 bases; junction bases outside the gene matches: 6. Looked up from germline, CDR1 is MGHRA and CDR2 is YSYEKL. This CDR3 contains 17 residues. Samples had at least 6 million PBMCs isolated from them. The specimen was blood. The receptor's source is a young woman in good health. V usage is TRBV4-1 and J usage is TRBJ2-1, with TRBD2 matching over 7 bases. The CDR3 loop reads CASSQVRAGVSYNEQFF. In DNA, the CDR3 is TGCGCCAGCAGCCAAGTCCGCGCGGGGGTCTCCTACAATGAGCAGTTCTTC.